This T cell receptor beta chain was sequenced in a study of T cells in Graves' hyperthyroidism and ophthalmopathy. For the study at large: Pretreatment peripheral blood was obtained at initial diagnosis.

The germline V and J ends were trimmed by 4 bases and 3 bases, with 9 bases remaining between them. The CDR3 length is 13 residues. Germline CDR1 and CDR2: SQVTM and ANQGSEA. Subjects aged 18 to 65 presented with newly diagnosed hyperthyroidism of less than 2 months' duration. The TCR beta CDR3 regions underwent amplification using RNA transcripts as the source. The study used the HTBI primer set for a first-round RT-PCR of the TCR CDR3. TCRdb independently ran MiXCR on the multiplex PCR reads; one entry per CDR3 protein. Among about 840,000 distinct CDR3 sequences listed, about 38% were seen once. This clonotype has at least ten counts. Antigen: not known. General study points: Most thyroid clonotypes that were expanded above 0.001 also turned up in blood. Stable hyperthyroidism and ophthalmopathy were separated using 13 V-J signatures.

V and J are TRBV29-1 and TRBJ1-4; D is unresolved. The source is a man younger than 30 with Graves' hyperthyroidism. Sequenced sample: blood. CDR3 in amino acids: CSVVGEPNEKLFF. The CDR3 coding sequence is TGCAGCGTTGTCGGGGAGCCTAATGAAAAACTGTTTTTT.